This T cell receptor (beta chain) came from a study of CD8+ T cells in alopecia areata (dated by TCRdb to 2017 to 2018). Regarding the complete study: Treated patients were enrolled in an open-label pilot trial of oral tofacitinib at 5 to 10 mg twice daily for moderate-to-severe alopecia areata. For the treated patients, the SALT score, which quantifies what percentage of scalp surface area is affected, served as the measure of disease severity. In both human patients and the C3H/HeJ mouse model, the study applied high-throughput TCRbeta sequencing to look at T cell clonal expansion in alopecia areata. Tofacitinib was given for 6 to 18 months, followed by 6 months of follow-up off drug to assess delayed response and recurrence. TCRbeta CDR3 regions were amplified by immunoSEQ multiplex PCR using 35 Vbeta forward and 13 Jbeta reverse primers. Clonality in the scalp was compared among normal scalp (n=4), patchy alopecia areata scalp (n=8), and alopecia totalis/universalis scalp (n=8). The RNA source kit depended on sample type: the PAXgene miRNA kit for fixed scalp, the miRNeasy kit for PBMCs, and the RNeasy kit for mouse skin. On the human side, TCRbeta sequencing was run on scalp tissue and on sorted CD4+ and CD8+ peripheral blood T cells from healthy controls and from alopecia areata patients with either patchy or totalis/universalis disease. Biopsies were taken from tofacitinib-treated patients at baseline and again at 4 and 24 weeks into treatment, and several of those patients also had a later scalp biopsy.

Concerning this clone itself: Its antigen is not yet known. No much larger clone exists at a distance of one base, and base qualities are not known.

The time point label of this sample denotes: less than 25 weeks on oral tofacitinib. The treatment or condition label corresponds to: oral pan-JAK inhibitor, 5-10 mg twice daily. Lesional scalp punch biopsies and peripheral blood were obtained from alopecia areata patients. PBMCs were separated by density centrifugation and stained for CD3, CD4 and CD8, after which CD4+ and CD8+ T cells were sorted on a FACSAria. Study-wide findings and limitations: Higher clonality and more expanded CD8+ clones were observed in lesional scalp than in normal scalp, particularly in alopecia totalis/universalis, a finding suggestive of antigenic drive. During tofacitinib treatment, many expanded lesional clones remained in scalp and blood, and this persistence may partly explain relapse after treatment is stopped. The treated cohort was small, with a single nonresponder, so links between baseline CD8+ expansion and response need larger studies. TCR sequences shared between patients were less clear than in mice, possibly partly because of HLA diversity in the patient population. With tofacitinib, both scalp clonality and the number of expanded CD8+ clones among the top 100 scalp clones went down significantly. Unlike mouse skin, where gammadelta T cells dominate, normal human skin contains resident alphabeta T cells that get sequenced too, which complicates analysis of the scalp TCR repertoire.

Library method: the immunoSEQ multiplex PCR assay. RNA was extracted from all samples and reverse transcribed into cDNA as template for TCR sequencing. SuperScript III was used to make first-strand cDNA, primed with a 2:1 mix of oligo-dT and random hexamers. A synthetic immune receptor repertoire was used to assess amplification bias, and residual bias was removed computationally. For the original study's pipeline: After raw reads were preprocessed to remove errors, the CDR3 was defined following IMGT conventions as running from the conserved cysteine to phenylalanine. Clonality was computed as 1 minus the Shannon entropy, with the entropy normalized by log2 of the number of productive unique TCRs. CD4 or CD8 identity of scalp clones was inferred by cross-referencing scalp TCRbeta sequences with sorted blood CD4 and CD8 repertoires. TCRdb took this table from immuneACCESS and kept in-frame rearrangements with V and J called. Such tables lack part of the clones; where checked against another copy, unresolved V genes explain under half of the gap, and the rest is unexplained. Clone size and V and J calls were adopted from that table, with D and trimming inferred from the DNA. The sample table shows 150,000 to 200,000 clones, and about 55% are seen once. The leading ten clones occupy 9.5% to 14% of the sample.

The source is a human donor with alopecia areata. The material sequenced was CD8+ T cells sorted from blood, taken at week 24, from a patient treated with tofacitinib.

The DNA reads as follows: TGTGCCAGCAGTTACGGCGGGGGGGCCTACGAGCAGTACTTC. The resulting protein is CASSYGGGAYEQYF. The rearranged chain carries TRBV6-5 and TRBJ2-7, and 9 junctional nucleotides match TRBD2. The CDR3 runs 14 amino acids, cysteine and phenylalanine included. Of the read, only the CDR3 DNA is kept; its 42 bases are in frame from base 1. The germline V gene sets CDR1 to MNHEY and CDR2 to SVGAGI. Trimming accounts for 2 bases at V and 2 bases at J, while the number of junction bases matched to no gene is 1.